This T cell receptor (beta chain) was observed in a study of blood T cell repertoires in COVID-19. At the level of the study: Donors in the United States, Italy and Spain gave samples during acute or convalescent COVID-19.

Germline CDR1 reads LGHDT; CDR2 reads YNNKEL (reference sequence). CDR3 length: 13 residues. Trimming shortened V by 4 bases and J by 3 bases, and 10 bases separated the two germline ends. Original processing notes: By means of reference gene primer amplification, nucleated cell counts were estimated. Sequenced by immunoSEQ multiplex PCR; TCRdb stores in-frame clones only, minus some. Clone size and the V and J calls come from that table; the DNA yielded D and trimming. Counted here are 25,000 to 35,000 clones, over 75% occurring once; the ten biggest clones make up 5.5% to 8.5%. What was sequenced was peripheral blood. The TCR sequence derives from a man aged 55 to 70 with active COVID-19. This chain joins TRBV3-1 (or the pseudogene TRBV3-2) and TRBJ2-7, with D tentatively TRBD1 (5 bases). CDR3 nucleotides: TGTGCCAGCAGCCTGATGCAGGGCTACGAGCAGTACTTC. As protein: CASSLMQGYEQYF.